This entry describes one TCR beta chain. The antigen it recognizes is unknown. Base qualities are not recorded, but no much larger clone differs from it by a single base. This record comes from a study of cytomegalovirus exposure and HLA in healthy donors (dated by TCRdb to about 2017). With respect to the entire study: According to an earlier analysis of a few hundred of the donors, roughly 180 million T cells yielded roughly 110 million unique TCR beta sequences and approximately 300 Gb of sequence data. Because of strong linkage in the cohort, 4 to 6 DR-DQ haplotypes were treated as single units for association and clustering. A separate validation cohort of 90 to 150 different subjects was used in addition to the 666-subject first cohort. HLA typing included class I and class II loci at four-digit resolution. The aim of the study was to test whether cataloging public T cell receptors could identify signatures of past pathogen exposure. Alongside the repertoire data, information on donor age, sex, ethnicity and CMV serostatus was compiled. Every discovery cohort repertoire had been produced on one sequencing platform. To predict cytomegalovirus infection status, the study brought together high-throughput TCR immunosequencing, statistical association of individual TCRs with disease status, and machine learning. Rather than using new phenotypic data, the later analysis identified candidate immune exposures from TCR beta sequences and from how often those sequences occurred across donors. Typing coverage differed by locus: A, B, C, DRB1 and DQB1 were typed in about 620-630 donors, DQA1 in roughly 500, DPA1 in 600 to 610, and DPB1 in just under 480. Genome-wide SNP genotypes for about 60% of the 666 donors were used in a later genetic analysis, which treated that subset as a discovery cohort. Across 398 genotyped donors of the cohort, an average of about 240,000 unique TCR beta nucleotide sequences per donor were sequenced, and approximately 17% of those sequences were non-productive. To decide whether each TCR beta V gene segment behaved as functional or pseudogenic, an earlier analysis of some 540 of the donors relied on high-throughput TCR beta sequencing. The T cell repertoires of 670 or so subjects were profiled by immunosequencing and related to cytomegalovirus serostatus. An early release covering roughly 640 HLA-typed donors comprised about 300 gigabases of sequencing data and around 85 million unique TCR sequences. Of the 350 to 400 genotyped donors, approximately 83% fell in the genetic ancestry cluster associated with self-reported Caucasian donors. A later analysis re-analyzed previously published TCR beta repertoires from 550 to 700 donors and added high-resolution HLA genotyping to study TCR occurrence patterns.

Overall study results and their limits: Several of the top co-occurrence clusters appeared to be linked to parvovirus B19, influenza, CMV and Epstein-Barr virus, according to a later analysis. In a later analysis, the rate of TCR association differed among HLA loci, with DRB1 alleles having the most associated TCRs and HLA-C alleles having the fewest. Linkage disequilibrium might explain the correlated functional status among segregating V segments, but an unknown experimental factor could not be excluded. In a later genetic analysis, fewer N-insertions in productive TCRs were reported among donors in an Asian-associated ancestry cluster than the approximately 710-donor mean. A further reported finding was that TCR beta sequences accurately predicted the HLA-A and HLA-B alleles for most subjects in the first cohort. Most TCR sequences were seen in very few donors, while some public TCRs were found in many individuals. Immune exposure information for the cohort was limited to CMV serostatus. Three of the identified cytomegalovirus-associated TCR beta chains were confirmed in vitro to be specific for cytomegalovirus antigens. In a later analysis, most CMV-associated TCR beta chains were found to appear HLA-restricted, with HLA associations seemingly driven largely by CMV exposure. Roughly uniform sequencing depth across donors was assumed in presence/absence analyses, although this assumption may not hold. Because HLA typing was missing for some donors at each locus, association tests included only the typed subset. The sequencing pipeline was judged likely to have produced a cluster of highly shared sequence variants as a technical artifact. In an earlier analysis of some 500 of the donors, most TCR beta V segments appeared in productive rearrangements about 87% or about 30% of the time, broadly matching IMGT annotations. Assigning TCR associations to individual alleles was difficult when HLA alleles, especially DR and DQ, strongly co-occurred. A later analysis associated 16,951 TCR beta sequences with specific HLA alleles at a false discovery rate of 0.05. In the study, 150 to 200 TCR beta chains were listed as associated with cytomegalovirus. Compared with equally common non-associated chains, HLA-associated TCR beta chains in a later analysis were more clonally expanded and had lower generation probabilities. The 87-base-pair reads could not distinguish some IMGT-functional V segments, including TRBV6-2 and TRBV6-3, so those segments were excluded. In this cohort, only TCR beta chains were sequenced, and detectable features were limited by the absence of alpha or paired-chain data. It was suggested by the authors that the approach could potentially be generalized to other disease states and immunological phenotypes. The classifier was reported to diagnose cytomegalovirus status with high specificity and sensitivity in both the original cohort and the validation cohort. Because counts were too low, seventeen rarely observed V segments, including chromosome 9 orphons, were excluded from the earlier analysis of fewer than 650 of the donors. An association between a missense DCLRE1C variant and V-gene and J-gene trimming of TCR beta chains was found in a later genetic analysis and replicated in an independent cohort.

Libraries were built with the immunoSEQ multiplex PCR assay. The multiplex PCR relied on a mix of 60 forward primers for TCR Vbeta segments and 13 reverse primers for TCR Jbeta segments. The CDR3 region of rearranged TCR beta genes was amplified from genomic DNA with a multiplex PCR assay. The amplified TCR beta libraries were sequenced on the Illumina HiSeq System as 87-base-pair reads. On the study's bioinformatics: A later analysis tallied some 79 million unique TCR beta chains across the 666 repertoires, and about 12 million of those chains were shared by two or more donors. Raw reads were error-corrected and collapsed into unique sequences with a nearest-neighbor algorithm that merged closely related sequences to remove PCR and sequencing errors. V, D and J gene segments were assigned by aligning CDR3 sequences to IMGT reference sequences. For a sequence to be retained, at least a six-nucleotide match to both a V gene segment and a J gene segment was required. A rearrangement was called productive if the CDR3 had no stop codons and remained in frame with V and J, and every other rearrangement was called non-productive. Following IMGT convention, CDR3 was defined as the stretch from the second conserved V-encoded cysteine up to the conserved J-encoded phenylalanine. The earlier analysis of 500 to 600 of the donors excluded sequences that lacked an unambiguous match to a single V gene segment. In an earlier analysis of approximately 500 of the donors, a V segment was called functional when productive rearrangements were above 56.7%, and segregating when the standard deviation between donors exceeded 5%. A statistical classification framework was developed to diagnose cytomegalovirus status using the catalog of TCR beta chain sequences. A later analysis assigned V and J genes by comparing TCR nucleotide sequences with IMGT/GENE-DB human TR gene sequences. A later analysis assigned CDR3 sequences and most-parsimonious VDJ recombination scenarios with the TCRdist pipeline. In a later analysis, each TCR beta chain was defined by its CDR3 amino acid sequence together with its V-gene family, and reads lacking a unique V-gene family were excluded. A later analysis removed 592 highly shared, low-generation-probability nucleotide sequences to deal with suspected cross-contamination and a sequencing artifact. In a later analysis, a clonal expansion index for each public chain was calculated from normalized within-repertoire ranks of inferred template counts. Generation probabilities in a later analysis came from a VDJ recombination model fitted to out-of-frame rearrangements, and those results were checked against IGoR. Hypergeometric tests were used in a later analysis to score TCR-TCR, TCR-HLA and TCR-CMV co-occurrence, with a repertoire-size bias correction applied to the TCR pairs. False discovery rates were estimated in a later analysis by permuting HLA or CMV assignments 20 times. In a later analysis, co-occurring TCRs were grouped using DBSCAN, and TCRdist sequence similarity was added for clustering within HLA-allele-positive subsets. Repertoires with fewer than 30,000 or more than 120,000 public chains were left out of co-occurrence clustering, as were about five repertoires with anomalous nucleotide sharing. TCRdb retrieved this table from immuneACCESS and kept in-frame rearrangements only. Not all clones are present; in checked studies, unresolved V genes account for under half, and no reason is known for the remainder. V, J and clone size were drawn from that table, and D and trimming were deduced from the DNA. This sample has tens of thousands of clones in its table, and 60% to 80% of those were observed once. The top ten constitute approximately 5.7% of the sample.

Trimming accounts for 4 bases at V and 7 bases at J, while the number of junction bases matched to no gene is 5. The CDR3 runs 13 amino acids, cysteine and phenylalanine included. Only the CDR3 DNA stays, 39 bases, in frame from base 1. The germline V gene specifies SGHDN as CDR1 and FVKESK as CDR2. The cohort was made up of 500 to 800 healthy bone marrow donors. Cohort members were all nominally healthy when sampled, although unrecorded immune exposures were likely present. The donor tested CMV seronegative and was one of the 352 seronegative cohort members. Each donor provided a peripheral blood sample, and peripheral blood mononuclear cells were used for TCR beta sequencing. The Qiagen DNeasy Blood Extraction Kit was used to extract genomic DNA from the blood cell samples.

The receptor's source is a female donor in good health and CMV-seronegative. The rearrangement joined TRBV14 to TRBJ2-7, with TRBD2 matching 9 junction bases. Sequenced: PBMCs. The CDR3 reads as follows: CASSLAGEGEQYF. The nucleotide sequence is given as TGTGCCAGCAGCCTAGCGGGAGAGGGGGAGCAGTACTTC.